These 7 T cell receptor beta chains were all obtained from the same sample, sequenced in a study of T-cell memory formation after mild COVID-19. TCRdb processed the 5' RACE reads anew with MiXCR; each CDR3 protein has one entry. The table shows almost 550,000 distinct CDR3 sequences, with roughly 22% occurring only once. The specimen was PBMCs or a T cell subset sorted from them (not recorded which). These TCRs come from an adult woman who had mild COVID-19 (a few samples of this study predate the infection). Cell type and time point are not known.

The chain has TRBV12-3 or TRBV12-4 and TRBJ2-1; 13 bases match TRBD2. J was trimmed by 0 bases and V by 5 bases; bases with no gene match: 7. The CDR3 contains 18 residues. The DNA for the CDR3 is TGTGCCAGCAGTCCCGGACTAGCGGGAGCCCTCTCCTACAATGAGCAGTTCTTC. Its protein is CASSPGLAGALSYNEQFF.

The sample holds a few counts of this clonotype. The V call is TRBV6-2 or TRBV6-3, the J call TRBJ2-3, with D possibly being TRBD2 (6 bases). Trimming pared 2 bases from V and 2 bases from J, leaving 14 bases between. CDR1 is MNHEY and CDR2 is SVGEGT in the germline V gene. CDR3 size: 16 residues. The CDR3 DNA follows: TGTGCCAGCAGTTACGAGAAGCGGGCGACCACAGATACGCAGTATTTT. Translation: CASSYEKRATTDTQYF.

In this sample, this clonotype turned up a few times. This chain connects TRBV29-1 to TRBJ1-3, with TRBD1 identical over 7 bases. The length of the CDR3 is 14 residues. After removal of 4 bases from V and 0 bases from J, the junction contained 3 bases not matched to a gene. Germline values: CDR1 SQVTM, CDR2 ANQGSEA. The CDR3 nucleotides are TGCAGCGTTGCGGGACAGCACTCTGGAAACACCATATATTTT. Translated, it gives CSVAGQHSGNTIYF.

The chain recombines TRBV15 with TRBJ1-1, with D tentatively TRBD1 (5 bases). Germline assignment: CDR1 LNHNV and CDR2 YYDKDF (reference sequence). This CDR3 is 15 amino acids long. V lost 3 bases and J 4 bases, leaving 15 bases between the germline ends. CDR3 sequence: CATSRGTFKGTEAFF. As DNA, the CDR3 is TGTGCCACCAGCAGGGGGACGTTTAAGGGCACTGAAGCTTTCTTT.

V and J are TRBV6-5 and TRBJ2-3, with D perhaps matching TRBD2 (6 bases). The CDR3 sequence is 15 residues long. V was clipped by 0 bases and J by 6 bases, with 13 bases between them. Germline lookup yields CDR1 MNHEY and CDR2 SVGAGI. CDR3 amino acids: CASSYSGGLPDTQYF. CDR3 DNA sequence: TGTGCCAGCAGTTACTCCGGGGGACTTCCCGATACGCAGTATTTT.

The J gene is TRBJ2-2, the V gene TRBV4-1; TRBD2 is a possible D gene (6 bases). The CDR3 length is 15 residues. Germline V gene data show CDR1 as MGHRA and CDR2 as YSYEKL. V gave up 10 bases and J gave up 1 base, with 16 bases separating them. The CDR3 loop reads CATSNPGGNTGELFF. CDR3 nucleotides: TGCGCCACCTCAAACCCCGGGGGGAACACCGGGGAGCTGTTTTTT.

This clonotype turned up a few times. The chain uses TRBV6-2 or TRBV6-3 and TRBJ2-7; D is perhaps TRBD2 (5 bases). Trimming cost V 10 bases and J 5 bases, with 9 bases left between them. The CDR3 length is 10 residues. In germline, CDR1 is MNHEY, CDR2 SVGEGT. CDR3 nucleotide sequence: TGTGCCACAGCGGCGAACGAGCAGTACTTC. Encoded protein: CATAANEQYF.